What follows are 14 T cell receptor beta chains derived from one specimen sequenced in a study of control samples from healthy donors and cancer patients. Repertoires were generated with immunoSEQ multiplex PCR, while TCRdb's copy carries only in-frame clones and drops some. Among 70,000 to 75,000 clones listed, more than 75% were seen once. Sample: blood. The origin of the receptors is a woman aged 50 to 65 in good health.

The chain links TRBV18 to TRBJ1-1; a weak D match, TRBD1 (5 bases). CDR3 length equals 15 residues. CDR1 is KGHSH and CDR2 is LQKENI in the germline V gene. Deletions cut 2 bases from V and 3 bases from J, with 13 bases between. CDR3 protein: CASSPIGVGDTEAFF. The CDR3 nucleotides are TGTGCCAGCTCACCAATTGGGGTGGGGGACACTGAAGCTTTCTTT.

The V call is TRBV28, the J call TRBJ2-3; D is perhaps TRBD2 (6 bases). This CDR3 is built from 21 residues. The germline V gene encodes CDR1 MDHEN and CDR2 SYDVKM. V lost 5 bases and J 0 bases, leaving 30 bases between the germline ends. CDR3 in amino acids: CASSRLRRRAREPSSTDTQYF. CDR3 bases: TGTGCCAGCAGTCGATTGAGGCGGAGGGCCCGGGAGCCTTCGAGCACAGATACGCAGTATTTT.

The gene calls are TRBV19 and TRBJ2-1; 10 bases match TRBD2. The ends lost 0 bases at V and 15 bases at J; junction bases unmatched: 8. The V gene's germline CDR1 is LNHDA and CDR2 SQIVND (reference sequence). The CDR3 loop spans 14 amino acids. DNA of the CDR3: TGTGCCAGTAGTATAGATTCTTTTAGCGGGAGGCCGTTCTTC. Translated: CASSIDSFSGRPFF.

The chain carries TRBV29-1 and TRBJ1-3, with D maybe TRBD1 (6 bases). Germline CDR1 SQVTM, CDR2 ANQGSEA. The ends were cut back, 6 bases at V and 0 bases at J, with 9 bases in the middle. This CDR3 has 13 amino acids. The DNA for the CDR3 is TGCAGCGTGCGGACAGACTCTGGAAACACCATATATTTT. Translation: CSVRTDSGNTIYF.

This clone has only one observation. The genes are TRBV28 and TRBJ1-5; 7 bases agree with TRBD1. Per the germline V gene, CDR1 is MDHEN and CDR2 is SYDVKM. V lost 5 bases, J lost 5 bases, and 9 bases stayed unmatched. The CDR3 has 15 residues. CDR3 sequence (DNA): TGTGCCAGCAGTCTAGCGACAGGGTATGATCAGCCCCAGCATTTT. Translated: CASSLATGYDQPQHF.

This chain uses TRBV19 with TRBJ2-1, with 14 bases aligning to TRBD2. The germline V gene encodes CDR1 LNHDA and CDR2 SQIVND (reference sequence). The CDR3 runs 16 residues. After removal of 5 bases from V and 6 bases from J, the junction contained 6 bases not matched to a gene. In nucleotides, the CDR3 is TGTGCCAGTAGTGCAGGACTAGCGGGAGGAATCAATGAGCAGTTCTTC. Translating it yields CASSAGLAGGINEQFF.

CDR3 nucleotides: TGTGCCAGCTCACCGGCCTTAGGAGGGAGGTCTTTCTTT. This codes for CASSPALGGRSFF. This chain joins TRBV18 and TRBJ1-1; no definite D call. The CDR3 contains 13 residues. V shed 3 bases and J shed 12 bases, with 17 bases lying between them. Germline V lookup: CDR1 KGHSH, CDR2 LQKENI.

The CDR3 DNA follows: TGTGCCAGCAGTTTTTACGGGACAGCTAACTATGGCTACACCTTC. Its protein product is CASSFYGTANYGYTF. The rearrangement uses TRBV27 and TRBJ1-2, with 7 bases matching TRBD1. With 3 bases clipped from V and 0 bases from J, the junction kept 4 bases outside the gene matches. The CDR3 length is 15 residues. Germline V gives CDR1 MNHEY, CDR2 SMNVEV (reference sequence).

This chain uses TRBV19 with TRBJ2-7, with D perhaps matching TRBD2 (6 bases). Germline V gene data show CDR1 as LNHDA and CDR2 as SQIVND (reference sequence). V dropped 7 bases and J dropped 0 bases, with 13 bases sitting between them. The CDR3 covers 14 residues. The CDR3: CASTSSGSSYEQYF. The DNA for the CDR3 is TGTGCCAGTACCTCCAGCGGGTCCTCCTACGAGCAGTACTTC. The full variable domain, its missing parts supplied by reference TRBV19 and TRBJ2-7, is DGGITQSPKYLFRKEGQNVTLSCEQNLNHDAMYWYRQDPGQGLRLIYYSQIVNDFQKGDIAEGYSVSREKKESFPLTVTSAQKNPTAFYLCASTSSGSSYEQYFGPGTRLTVT.

This clone was detected once. The gene calls are TRBV6-5 and TRBJ1-2; 9 positions match TRBD1. J was trimmed by 4 bases and V by 6 bases; bases with no gene match: 9. In germline, CDR1 is MNHEY, CDR2 SVGAGI. The CDR3 contains 15 residues. CDR3 DNA: TGTGCCAGCAGCCCCTACAGGGGGCTCGGCTATGGCTACACCTTC. Translating it yields CASSPYRGLGYGYTF.

The table lists this clone with a count of one. This chain joins TRBV3-1 (or the pseudogene TRBV3-2) and TRBJ2-3; no definite D call. The CDR3 totals 15 residues. The V gene lost 4 bases and the J gene lost 6 bases, with 17 bases spanning the gap. In germline, CDR1 is LGHDT, CDR2 YNNKEL (reference sequence). This CDR3 reads CASSPRRGDKDTQYF. The DNA for the CDR3 is TGTGCCAGCAGCCCCCGACGCGGAGACAAGGATACGCAGTATTTT.

V gene TRBV28 combines with J gene TRBJ1-2, with D possibly TRBD1 on 5 matching bases. Trimming took 2 bases from V and 8 from J, leaving 9 bases between them. The CDR3 is made up of 12 amino acids. CDR1 MDHEN and CDR2 SYDVKM come from the germline V gene. The CDR3 loop reads CASSLVQGGYTF. The CDR3 DNA reads TGTGCCAGCAGTTTAGTGCAGGGCGGCTACACCTTC.

V is TRBV5-4 and J is TRBJ2-5, with a possible D match to TRBD1 (5 bases). The CDR3 has 14 amino acids. The germline V and J ends were trimmed by 0 bases and 5 bases, with 11 bases remaining between them. Germline values: CDR1 SGHNT, CDR2 YYREEE (reference sequence). The CDR3 DNA reads TGTGCCAGCAGCTTGGCCAGGGTAGGGGAGACCCAGTACTTC. Translating gives CASSLARVGETQYF.

The chain is built from TRBV3-1 (or the pseudogene TRBV3-2) and TRBJ2-5; TRBD1 aligns across 11 bases. V trimming: 4 bases; J trimming: 7 bases; junction bases outside the gene matches: 8. The germline CDR1 and CDR2 sequences are LGHDT and YNNKEL (reference sequence). The CDR3 covers 15 residues. The CDR3 loop is CASSLSGTGGSTQYF. CDR3 sequence (DNA): TGTGCCAGCAGCCTTTCCGGGACAGGGGGTTCGACCCAGTACTTC.